A selection of T cell receptor beta chains follows, all from one sample in a study of blood T cell repertoires in COVID-19. TCRdb's table, derived via immunoSEQ multiplex PCR, lists solely in-frame clones and lacks some. The sample lists a few hundred thousand clones; about 87% were seen once. The sample taken for sequencing was PBMCs or T cells enriched from blood (not recorded which). These receptors were collected from a woman in her 50s who had recovered from COVID-19. Each CDR3 is given with its conserved first and last residue. D genes are given only for firm matches. Rows may omit the clone size; those that give it use once, few, many or a size class.

length	size	D	V	J	CDR3	DNA
14	-	-	TRBV29-1	TRBJ2-7	CSALGGKTSYEQYF	TGCAGCGCCCTAGGGGGTAAAACCTCCTACGAGCAGTACTTC
13	-	-	TRBV7-7	TRBJ1-1	CASSLTRDTEAFF	TGTGCTAGCAGCTTAACGAGGGACACTGAAGCTTTCTTT
14	-	-	TRBV9	TRBJ2-3	CASSVTRSTDTQYF	TGTGCCAGCAGCGTAACTAGGAGCACAGATACGCAGTATTTT
18	-	TRBD2	TRBV5-1	TRBJ2-5	CASSLALAGGGYQETQYF	TGCGCCAGCAGCTTGGCACTAGCGGGAGGAGGGTACCAAGAGACCCAGTACTTC
14	-	-	TRBV6-5	TRBJ1-1	CASSYRVSNTEAFF	TGTGCCAGCAGTTACCGAGTATCGAACACTGAAGCTTTCTTT
12	-	-	TRBV28	TRBJ1-1	CASRRGTREAFF	TGTGCCAGCAGACGGGGGACCCGAGAAGCTTTCTTT
14	-	TRBD1	TRBV25-1	TRBJ2-5	CASSRRQGKETQYF	TGTGCCAGCTCCCGAAGACAGGGTAAAGAGACCCAGTACTTC
17	once	TRBD2	TRBV2	TRBJ2-5	CASSEGQLAGGLGTQYF	TGTGCCAGCAGTGAGGGGCAACTAGCGGGAGGTCTCGGGACCCAGTACTTC
14	-	-	TRBV4-2	TRBJ2-1	CASSQDRGSSEQFF	TGTGCCAGCAGCCAAGACAGGGGAAGTAGTGAGCAGTTCTTC
10	-	-	TRBV30	TRBJ1-6	CAWGGVPLHF	TGTGCCTGGGGCGGGGTTCCCCTCCACTTT
15	few	TRBD1	TRBV4-1	TRBJ1-6	CASSPQGVNNSPLHF	TGCGCCAGCAGCCCGCAGGGGGTTAATAATTCACCCCTCCACTTT